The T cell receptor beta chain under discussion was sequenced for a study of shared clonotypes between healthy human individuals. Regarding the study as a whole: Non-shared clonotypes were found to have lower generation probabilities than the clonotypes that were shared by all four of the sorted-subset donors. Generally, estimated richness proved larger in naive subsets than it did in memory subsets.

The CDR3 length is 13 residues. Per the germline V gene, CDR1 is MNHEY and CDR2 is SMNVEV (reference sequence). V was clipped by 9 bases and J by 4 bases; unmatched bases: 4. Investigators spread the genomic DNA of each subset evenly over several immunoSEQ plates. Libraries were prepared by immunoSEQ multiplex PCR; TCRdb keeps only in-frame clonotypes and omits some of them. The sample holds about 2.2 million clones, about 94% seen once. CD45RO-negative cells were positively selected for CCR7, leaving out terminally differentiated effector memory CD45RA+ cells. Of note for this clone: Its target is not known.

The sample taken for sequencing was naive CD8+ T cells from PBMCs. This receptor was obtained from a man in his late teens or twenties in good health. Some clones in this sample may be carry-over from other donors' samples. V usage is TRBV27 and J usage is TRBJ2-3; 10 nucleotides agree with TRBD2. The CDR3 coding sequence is TGTGCCAGTACCAGCGGGAGGGCAGATACGCAGTATTTT. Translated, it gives CASTSGRADTQYF.